This TCR beta chain appears in the sequencing data of a study of human T cells and chemical hapten exposure. Sample time point: patch test 2, 6 weeks after DPC sensitization. Treatment of the sample: therapeutic diphenylcyclopropenone sensitization with weekly scalp DPC. Each CDR3 protein is one row after TCRdb ran MiXCR on the RACE reads. This table holds more than 75,000 distinct CDR3 sequences, roughly 10% found once. The germline gives CDR1 ENHRY, CDR2 SYGVKD. V was trimmed by 7 bases and J by 2 bases, leaving 15 bases between them. This CDR3 contains 14 residues. This chain uses TRBV10-3 with TRBJ2-7; D assignment may be TRBD1 or TRBD2 (5 bases each). This receptor was identified in a woman in her 30s with alopecia areata. Some clones in this sample may be carry-over from other donors' samples. The source material was whole blood, sampled in connection with sensitization to the hapten diphenylcyclopropenone (DPC). The DNA for the CDR3 is TGTGCCATCATGGCCGGGACCGACGCCTACGAGCAGTACTTC. Amino acids: CAIMAGTDAYEQYF.